This passage covers 29 T cell receptor beta chains from one sample sequenced in a study of blood T cell repertoires in COVID-19. Sequencing used immunoSEQ multiplex PCR; TCRdb keeps in-frame clones, though not all of them. The sample consists of over 65,000 clones, about 81% of them appearing once. Sequences were obtained from peripheral blood. All receptors derive from a human donor in a cohort sampled during active COVID-19.

The chain joins TRBV6-6 to TRBJ1-1; D gene uncertain. The CDR3 loop spans 12 amino acids. Deletions cut 2 bases from V and 4 bases from J, with 5 bases between. CDR1 is MNHNY, CDR2 SVGAGI, per germline (reference sequence). The CDR3 DNA is TGTGCCAGCAGTTACGGCGGCACTGAAGCTTTCTTT. Translated, it gives CASSYGGTEAFF.

This clone was recorded a few times. The gene calls are TRBV7-9 and TRBJ1-4; D is uncertain. The germline V gene has CDR1 SEHNR and CDR2 FQNEAQ (reference sequence). The CDR3 length is 13 residues. V lost 5 bases to trimming and J lost 7 bases, with 11 bases between them. CDR3 residues: CASSPGPGEKLFF. The CDR3 DNA reads TGTGCCAGCAGCCCAGGCCCTGGTGAAAAACTGTTTTTT.

This clone appeared a single time. The chain has TRBV5-4 and TRBJ2-5, with TRBD2 matching over 14 bases. Trimming took 3 bases from V and 7 from J; bases not matched to a gene: 11. The CDR3 totals 17 residues. Germline CDR1 and CDR2: SGHNT and YYREEE (reference sequence). The CDR3 sequence: CASSSGGTSGSYGTQYF. As DNA, the CDR3 is TGTGCCAGCAGCTCCGGGGGGACTAGCGGGAGCTATGGGACCCAGTACTTC.

The chain uses TRBV2 and TRBJ2-2, with 11 bases matching TRBD2. The germline V gene has CDR1 SNHLY and CDR2 FYNNEI. Trimming removed 5 bases from V and 6 bases from J; junction bases left unmatched: 8. This CDR3 spans 16 amino acids. CDR3 in amino acids: CASSQTSGRVAGELFF. CDR3 coding DNA: TGTGCCAGCAGTCAAACTAGCGGGAGAGTTGCCGGGGAGCTGTTTTTT.

This chain uses TRBV7-9 with TRBJ1-6; D gene unclear. The CDR3 is 14 amino acids. In germline, CDR1 is SEHNR, CDR2 FQNEAQ (reference sequence). Trimming removed 5 bases at V and 10 bases at J, with 15 bases between. CDR3 sequence (DNA): TGTGCCAGCAGCCTCTCCGAGAGGCCATCACCCCTCCACTTT. It is translated as CASSLSERPSPLHF.

This clone was seen just once. The chain has TRBV18 and TRBJ2-1; D possibly corresponds to TRBD2 (6 bases). V lost 3 bases and J 6 bases, leaving 24 bases between the germline ends. CDR1 is KGHSH and CDR2 is LQKENI in the germline V gene. The CDR3 is 18 residues long. The CDR3 protein is CASSPVNSGGYVGNEQFF. The CDR3 DNA reads as TGTGCCAGCTCACCCGTCAATAGCGGAGGGTACGTAGGCAATGAGCAGTTCTTC.

The chain links TRBV28 to TRBJ2-2; D is perhaps TRBD1 (6 bases). The ends were cut back, 1 base at V and 5 bases at J, with 11 bases in the middle. CDR1 is MDHEN, CDR2 SYDVKM, per germline. The CDR3 has 15 amino acids. The CDR3 nucleotides are TGTGCCAGCAGTTTATTTTCACAGGGAACCGGGGAGCTGTTTTTT. This encodes CASSLFSQGTGELFF.

The chain is built from TRBV27 and TRBJ2-1; D is possibly TRBD2 (5 bases). Germline V lookup: CDR1 MNHEY, CDR2 SMNVEV (reference sequence). The CDR3 sequence is 15 residues long. Trimming removed 0 bases at V and 3 bases at J, with 9 bases between. The CDR3 is CASSLSWESYNEQFF. The CDR3 region has the DNA TGTGCCAGCAGTTTATCGTGGGAGAGCTACAATGAGCAGTTCTTC.

This chain joins TRBV6-6 and TRBJ2-1; D remains unclear. The CDR3 contains 14 residues. Germline V gene sequence: CDR1 MNHNY, CDR2 SVGAGI (reference sequence). Trimming pared 2 bases from V and 6 bases from J, leaving 11 bases between. CDR3 DNA: TGTGCCAGCAGTTACGTCCCCGTTAGCAATGAGCAGTTCTTC. This gives the protein CASSYVPVSNEQFF.

V gene TRBV6-4 combines with J gene TRBJ2-3; 10 positions agree with TRBD2. J was trimmed by 1 base and V by 2 bases; bases with no gene match: 0. Germline-derived CDR1 and CDR2 are MRHNA and SNTAGT. This CDR3 is 15 amino acids long. The CDR3 is CASSDGTSGTDTQYF. The CDR3 nucleotides read TGTGCCAGCAGTGACGGGACTAGCGGCACAGATACGCAGTATTTT.

The chain combines TRBV12-3 or TRBV12-4 with TRBJ1-1; a weak D match, TRBD1 (5 bases). Trimming removed 8 bases at V and 7 bases at J, with 11 bases between. The CDR3 loop spans 11 amino acids. CDR3: CASQGAHEAFF. As DNA, the CDR3 is TGTGCCAGCCAGGGCGCCCATGAAGCTTTCTTT.

The chain has TRBV19 and TRBJ2-3, with D tentatively TRBD2 (5 bases). Germline V gene lookup returns CDR1 LNHDA and CDR2 SQIVND (reference sequence). With 3 bases removed from V and 1 base from J, the gap between germline ends came to 17 bases. The CDR3 has 17 residues. As DNA, the CDR3 is TGTGCCAGTAGTATTCAGGCGTTGGCGAGGGGCACAGATACGCAGTATTTT. It translates to CASSIQALARGTDTQYF.

This clone was counted at least ten times. This chain uses TRBV5-1 with TRBJ2-1, with 7 bases identical to TRBD2. This CDR3 is built from 15 residues. The V gene's germline CDR1 is SGHRS and CDR2 YFSETQ. V was pared by 3 bases and J by 6 bases, with 9 bases of the junction left unmatched. CDR3 sequence (DNA): TGCGCCAGCAGCTACCCGGGAGGTGGGTCCAATGAGCAGTTCTTC. Its protein product is CASSYPGGGSNEQFF. Using reference TRBV5-1 and TRBJ2-1 for the parts outside the CDR3, the full variable domain is KAGVTQTPRYLIKTRGQQVTLSCSPISGHRSVSWYQQTPGQGLQFLFEYFSETQRNKGNFPGRFSGRQFSNSRSEMNVSTLELGDSALYLCASSYPGGGSNEQFFGPGTRLTVL.

The J gene is TRBJ2-1, the V gene TRBV11-3, with 8 bases fitting TRBD2. V shed 2 bases and J 3 bases; nucleotides not matched to a gene: 6. Germline V gene lookup returns CDR1 SGHNT and CDR2 YENEEA. This CDR3 has 16 amino acids. The CDR3 here is CASSLNSGDGYNEQFF. CDR3 in DNA: TGTGCCAGCAGCTTAAATAGCGGGGATGGCTACAATGAGCAGTTCTTC.

Only a few counts were recorded for this clone. This chain joins TRBV9 and TRBJ1-6, with 10 bases fitting TRBD1. Germline V gives CDR1 SGDLS, CDR2 YYNGEE. Trimming took 2 bases from V and 7 from J; bases not matched to a gene: 3. The CDR3 runs 15 residues. The CDR3 protein is CASSVTGGANSPLHF. The CDR3 nucleotides read TGTGCCAGCAGCGTGACAGGGGGCGCGAATTCACCCCTCCACTTT.

V usage is TRBV19 and J usage is TRBJ2-5; D unresolved. The CDR3 is 14 amino acids. Germline V CDR1 and CDR2: LNHDA, SQIVND (reference sequence). The germline V and J ends were trimmed by 3 bases and 0 bases, with 8 bases remaining between them. The CDR3, as DNA: TGTGCCAGTAGTATGATCACGGACCAAGAGACCCAGTACTTC. Amino acids: CASSMITDQETQYF.

This chain links TRBV11-3 with TRBJ2-3; the D gene is possibly TRBD1 (5 bases). CDR1 and CDR2 from the germline V gene are SGHNT and YENEEA. This CDR3 is 12 amino acids long. The V end was cut by 3 bases, the J end by 6 bases, with 7 bases between. CDR3 amino acids: CASSLTADTQYF. Written as DNA, the CDR3 is TGTGCCAGCAGCTTGACAGCGGATACGCAGTATTTT.

The gene calls are TRBV4-1 and TRBJ2-1; D is perhaps TRBD1 (6 bases). Germline V lookup: CDR1 MGHRA, CDR2 YSYEKL. CDR3 size: 17 residues. With 4 bases removed from V and 1 base from J, the gap between germline ends came to 17 bases. This chain's CDR3 is CASSPSGQPRSYNEQFF. The CDR3 coding sequence is TGCGCCAGCAGCCCAAGCGGACAGCCCAGATCCTACAATGAGCAGTTCTTC.

The J gene is TRBJ1-5, the V gene TRBV4-3; 7 bases line up with TRBD1. The CDR3 has 14 residues. Losses at the gene ends were 3 bases for V and 5 bases for J; bases not matched to a gene: 4. Germline assignment: CDR1 LGHNA and CDR2 YSLEER. The CDR3 here is CASSHGTDHQPQHF. CDR3 nucleotide sequence: TGCGCCAGCAGCCACGGGACAGATCATCAGCCCCAGCATTTT.

The V call is TRBV28, the J call TRBJ2-7; a possible D gene is TRBD2 (6 bases). The V end was cut by 8 bases, the J end by 2 bases, with 22 bases between. Germline CDR1 and CDR2: MDHEN and SYDVKM. CDR3 length: 16 residues. The CDR3 DNA is TGTGCCAGCGCGTATCACCTAGCGAGCCCCACCTACGAGCAGTACTTC. Protein product: CASAYHLASPTYEQYF.

This chain uses TRBV5-1 with TRBJ1-2, with TRBD1 identical over 7 bases. CDR1 and CDR2 (germline): SGHRS, YFSETQ. V lost 4 bases and J lost 5; bases outside the gene matches: 14. The CDR3 covers 16 residues. CDR3 loop: CASSLSRQGTRYGYTF. CDR3 DNA sequence: TGCGCCAGCAGCCTAAGTCGACAGGGAACGCGATATGGCTACACCTTC.

The genes are TRBV3-1 (or the pseudogene TRBV3-2) and TRBJ1-1; D might be TRBD1 (5 bases). The V end lost 0 bases, the J end lost 4 bases, and 9 bases lay between the germline ends. CDR3 length: 14 residues. Germline V lookup: CDR1 LGHDT, CDR2 YNNKEL (reference sequence). The CDR3 spells CASSQDLGGTEAFF. The CDR3 DNA follows: TGTGCCAGCAGCCAAGATCTCGGGGGCACTGAAGCTTTCTTT.

The chain is built from TRBV11-1 and TRBJ2-1; 7 nucleotides agree with TRBD2. V lost 3 bases, J lost 0 bases, and 5 bases stayed unmatched. This CDR3 has 16 amino acids. From germline, CDR1 is SGHAT and CDR2 FQDESV (reference sequence). CDR3 protein: CASSLGREYSYNEQFF. In DNA, the CDR3 is TGTGCCAGCAGCTTGGGGCGGGAGTACTCCTACAATGAGCAGTTCTTC. The entire variable domain, with the rest obtained from reference TRBV11-1 and TRBJ2-1, is as follows: EAEVAQSPRYKITEKSQAVAFWCDPISGHATLYWYRQILGQGPELLVQFQDESVVDDSQLPKDRFSAERLKGVDSTLKIQPAELGDSAMYLCASSLGREYSYNEQFFGPGTRLTVL.

This chain joins TRBV11-2 and TRBJ2-1; TRBD2 is a possible D gene (6 bases). The CDR3 runs to 15 residues. V was pared by 0 bases and J by 8 bases, with 14 bases between. Germline CDR1 reads SGHAT; CDR2 reads FQNNGV. CDR3 residues: CASSLDLGDSYEQFF. The DNA of the CDR3 is TGTGCCAGCAGCTTAGATCTCGGGGACTCGTATGAGCAGTTCTTC.

This chain uses TRBV7-8 with TRBJ2-1, with TRBD2 identical over 10 bases. The CDR3 is 16 amino acids. The J segment lost 6 bases and the V segment lost 6 bases, leaving 11 bases of the junction unmatched. Germline-derived CDR1 and CDR2 are SGHVS and FQNEAQ. The CDR3 spells CASSPPTSGISNEQFF. In DNA, the CDR3 is TGTGCCAGCAGTCCCCCAACTAGCGGGATATCCAATGAGCAGTTCTTC.

This clone was detected once. V and J are TRBV5-4 and TRBJ1-6; no clear D gene. This CDR3 contains 15 residues. CDR1 is SGHNT and CDR2 is YYREEE in the germline V gene (reference sequence). V lost 1 base to trimming and J lost 4 bases, with 9 bases between them. The CDR3 DNA follows: TGTGCCAGCAGCTTGAAAGAGACTTATAATTCACCCCTCCACTTT. As protein: CASSLKETYNSPLHF.

This clone was seen once. This sequence joins TRBV11-2 and TRBJ2-1; D is ambiguous. This CDR3 has 14 amino acids. Trimming took 1 base from V and 7 from J, leaving 11 bases between them. Per the germline V gene, CDR1 is SGHAT and CDR2 is FQNNGV. The CDR3 DNA sequence: TGTGCCAGCAGCTTAGCCCCCCAACTAAATGAGCAGTTCTTC. Protein product: CASSLAPQLNEQFF.

This clone has a handful of counts. This chain joins TRBV7-9 and TRBJ1-1; TRBD1 matches at 7 bases. After removal of 4 bases from V and 7 bases from J, the junction contained 0 bases not matched to a gene. Germline V CDR1 and CDR2: SEHNR, FQNEAQ (reference sequence). CDR3 length: 11 residues. Here the CDR3 DNA reads TGTGCCAGCAGCTGGACAGGTGAAGCTTTCTTT. Its translation is CASSWTGEAFF.

The rearrangement links TRBV6-5 to TRBJ1-6; TRBD1 might be the D (5 bases). This CDR3 has 13 residues. Germline V lookup: CDR1 MNHEY, CDR2 SVGAGI. V shed 6 bases and J shed 9 bases, with 12 bases lying between them. CDR3 sequence (DNA): TGTGCCAGCAGCCCGCAGGGAGGTTCACCCCTCCACTTT. This gives the protein CASSPQGGSPLHF.